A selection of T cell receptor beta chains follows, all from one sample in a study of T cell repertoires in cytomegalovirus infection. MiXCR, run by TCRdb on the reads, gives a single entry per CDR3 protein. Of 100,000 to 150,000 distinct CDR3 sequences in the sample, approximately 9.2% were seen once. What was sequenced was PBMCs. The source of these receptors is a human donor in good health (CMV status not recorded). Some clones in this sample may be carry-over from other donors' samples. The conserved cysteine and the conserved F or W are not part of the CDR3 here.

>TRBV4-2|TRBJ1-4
ASSQGSNEKLF
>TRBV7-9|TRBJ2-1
ASSPGQFNNEQF
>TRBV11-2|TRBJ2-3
ASSTTGQGTDTQY
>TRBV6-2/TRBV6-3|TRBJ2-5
ASNTPSGGKETQY
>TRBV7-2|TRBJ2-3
ASSFSGGLISTDTQY
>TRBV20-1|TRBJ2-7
SARDNEQY
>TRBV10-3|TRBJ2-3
AISEFQGTDTQY
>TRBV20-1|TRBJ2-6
SARRQGSSGANVLT
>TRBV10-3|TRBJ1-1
AISDWHLFAEAF
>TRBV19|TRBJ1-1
ASSMKYTEAF
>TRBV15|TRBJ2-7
ATQGPSSSYEQY
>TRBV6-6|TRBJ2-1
ASSLSVYNEQF
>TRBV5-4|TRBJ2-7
ASSFRGPADEQY
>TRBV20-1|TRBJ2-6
SAVTGITGANVLT
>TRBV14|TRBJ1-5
ASSQGGGPQPQH
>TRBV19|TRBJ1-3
ASSPGNGNTIY
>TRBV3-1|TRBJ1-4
ASSQRFGRPLGESNEKLF
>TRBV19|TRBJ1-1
ASRLERLNTEAF
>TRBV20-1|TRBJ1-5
SANAGQMNQPQH
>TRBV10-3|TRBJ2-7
AISDSDRDEQY
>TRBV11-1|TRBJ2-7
ASSTTGVRYEQY
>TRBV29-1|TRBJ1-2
SVEDLDGGRGYT
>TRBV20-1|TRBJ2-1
SATTDGNEQF
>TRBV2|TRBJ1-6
ASSRGGASSYNSPLH
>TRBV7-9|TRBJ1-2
ASSLALGGFAYT
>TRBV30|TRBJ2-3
AWSEGRLDTQY
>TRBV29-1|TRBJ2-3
SVGSSTSTDTQY
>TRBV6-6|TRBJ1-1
ASSYSGGRIDTEAF
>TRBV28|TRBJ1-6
ASSPPGQGGKLYNSPLH
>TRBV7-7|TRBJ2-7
ASSLGQNYEQY
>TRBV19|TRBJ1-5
ASSSTGDRGPQH
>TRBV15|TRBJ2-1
ATSRGLAGAYNEQF
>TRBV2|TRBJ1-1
ASSDGWAEAF
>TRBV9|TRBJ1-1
ASSPGLNTEAF
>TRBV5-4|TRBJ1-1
ASSPLGSEAF
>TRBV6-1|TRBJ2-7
ASSARGAGRNEQY
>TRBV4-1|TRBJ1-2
ASSPPDRVYNYGYT
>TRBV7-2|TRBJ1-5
ASSDTPNQPQH
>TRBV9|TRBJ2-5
ASSVGAFQETQY
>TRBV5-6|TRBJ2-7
ASSWDRGAAYEQY